This is a list of T cell receptor beta chains from one sample in a study of shared clonotypes between healthy human individuals. Here immunoSEQ multiplex PCR was the method, and the copy in TCRdb shows in-frame clones only, minus some. Seen here are more than 2 million clones, around 93% observed once, and the top ten hold more than 1.5%. Sample: naive CD8+ T cells from PBMCs. These TCRs come from a man younger than 30 in good health. Some clones in this sample may be carry-over from other donors' samples. Each CDR3 is given with its conserved first and last residue. D genes are given only for firm matches. Clone size, where shown, is once, few, many, or a class for clones that have expanded.

D gene,V gene,J gene,clone size,CDR3 protein,CDR3 DNA
NA,TRBV6-5,TRBJ1-2,once,CASSQRGFYGYTF,TGTGCCAGCAGTCAGAGGGGGTTCTATGGCTACACCTTC
NA,TRBV2,TRBJ1-1,NA,CASSQGLGMNTEAFF,TGTGCCAGCAGCCAGGGGCTCGGGATGAACACTGAAGCTTTCTTT
TRBD1,TRBV18,TRBJ2-7,NA,CASSPGQALYEQYF,TGTGCCAGCTCACCGGGACAGGCACTCTACGAGCAGTACTTC
NA,TRBV29-1,TRBJ2-5,NA,CSVEVPRGLARGGEETQYF,TGCAGCGTTGAAGTCCCCCGGGGGCTAGCGCGAGGAGGAGAGGAGACCCAGTACTTC
NA,TRBV27,TRBJ2-7,NA,CASSLSRTLRYEQYF,TGTGCCAGCAGTTTATCCCGGACATTACGCTACGAGCAGTACTTC
TRBD1,TRBV7-3,TRBJ2-3,NA,CASSPDRALFDTQYF,TGTGCCAGCAGCCCGGACAGGGCCCTCTTTGATACGCAGTATTTT
NA,TRBV9,TRBJ2-1,NA,CASSPVVLESYNEQFF,TGTGCCAGCAGCCCCGTAGTCCTAGAATCCTACAATGAGCAGTTCTTC
NA,TRBV27,TRBJ2-1,NA,CASSLQYDNEQFF,TGTGCCAGCAGTTTGCAATATGACAATGAGCAGTTCTTC
TRBD1,TRBV27,TRBJ1-1,NA,CASSWDRLNTEAFF,TGTGCCAGCAGTTGGGACAGGTTGAACACTGAAGCTTTCTTT
NA,TRBV19,TRBJ2-1,NA,CASSVWDTTNEQFF,TGTGCCAGTAGTGTCTGGGACACGACCAATGAGCAGTTCTTC
NA,TRBV5-1,TRBJ1-1,NA,CASSSPDGDQRIGEAFF,TGCGCCAGCAGCTCGCCTGACGGGGATCAAAGGATCGGTGAAGCTTTCTTT
NA,TRBV11-3,TRBJ2-3,once,CASSLDWQDTQYF,TGTGCCAGCAGCTTAGATTGGCAAGATACGCAGTATTTT
NA,TRBV6-5,TRBJ2-7,NA,CASSYRIDGGDEQYF,TGTGCCAGCAGTTACCGGATCGACGGGGGCGATGAGCAGTACTTC
TRBD2,TRBV7-9,TRBJ2-5,NA,CASSLETSGQETQYF,TGTGCCAGCAGCTTAGAGACTAGCGGTCAAGAGACCCAGTACTTC
NA,TRBV29-1,TRBJ2-1,NA,CSARTALSYEQFF,TGCAGCGCCCGGACAGCCCTCAGCTATGAGCAGTTCTTC
TRBD1,TRBV12-5,TRBJ2-7,NA,CASARDRTYEQYF,TGTGCTAGTGCCCGGGACAGAACCTACGAGCAGTACTTC
NA,TRBV28,TRBJ2-1,NA,CASSLTRALEQFF,TGTGCCAGCAGTTTGACGAGGGCCTTAGAGCAGTTCTTC
TRBD2,TRBV27,TRBJ2-1,once,CASSPIAGVLYNEQFF,TGTGCCAGCAGTCCTATAGCGGGAGTTCTCTACAATGAGCAGTTCTTC
NA,TRBV5-4,TRBJ1-1,NA,CASSLSGGYTEAFF,TGTGCCAGCAGCTTGTCGGGGGGTTACACTGAAGCTTTCTTT
TRBD2,TRBV10-3,TRBJ2-1,NA,CAITERLANNEQFF,TGTGCCATCACAGAAAGACTAGCCAACAATGAGCAGTTCTTC
NA,TRBV30,TRBJ1-3,NA,CAWSVLVVTGNTIYF,TGTGCCTGGAGTGTACTGGTCGTGACTGGAAACACCATATATTTT
NA,TRBV19,TRBJ2-1,NA,CASSIVAYNEQFF,TGTGCCAGTAGTATTGTAGCGTACAATGAGCAGTTCTTC
NA,TRBV9,TRBJ1-1,NA,CASSGGPPRGNTEAFF,TGTGCCAGCAGCGGGGGACCCCCTCGGGGGAACACTGAAGCTTTCTTT
TRBD1,TRBV4-1,TRBJ2-7,NA,CASSLGAGQGVNYEQYF,TGCGCCAGCAGCCTTGGGGCGGGACAGGGGGTGAACTACGAGCAGTACTTC
TRBD1,TRBV27,TRBJ2-5,once,CASSFGTVKRQETQYF,TGTGCCAGCAGTTTTGGGACAGTGAAGAGACAAGAGACCCAGTACTTC
NA,TRBV28,TRBJ1-5,NA,CASSLTVHNQPQHF,TGTGCCAGCAGTCTGACAGTTCACAATCAGCCCCAGCATTTT
TRBD1,TRBV7-9,TRBJ2-3,NA,CASSPRDRVGWLTDTQYF,TGTGCCAGCAGCCCACGGGACAGGGTGGGTTGGCTCACAGATACGCAGTATTTT
NA,TRBV6-6,TRBJ1-2,NA,CASSQVPTASDGYTF,TGTGCCAGCAGTCAGGTGCCGACAGCGTCGGATGGCTACACCTTC
NA,TRBV5-1,TRBJ2-6,NA,CASSWTGTSTISGANVLTF,TGCGCCAGCAGCTGGACCGGGACCTCCACCATTTCTGGGGCCAACGTCCTGACTTTC
NA,TRBV5-1,TRBJ2-6,NA,CASSSVAPNSGANVLTF,TGCGCCAGCAGCTCAGTAGCGCCTAACTCTGGGGCCAACGTCCTGACTTTC
NA,TRBV7-2,TRBJ1-1,NA,CASSLGSNTEAFF,TGTGCCAGCAGCTTAGGTTCGAACACTGAAGCTTTCTTT
TRBD2,TRBV7-8,TRBJ2-7,NA,CASSPGTSGRTYEQYF,TGTGCCAGCAGCCCCGGGACTAGCGGGCGTACCTACGAGCAGTACTTC
TRBD1,TRBV5-1,TRBJ2-7,NA,CASSLTGTGVYEQYF,TGCGCCAGCAGCTTAACCGGGACAGGAGTCTACGAGCAGTACTTC
TRBD1,TRBV27,TRBJ1-1,NA,CASSLRGGMNTEAFF,TGTGCCAGCAGTCTGCGAGGGGGCATGAACACTGAAGCTTTCTTT
NA,TRBV6-5,TRBJ1-1,NA,CASKITQGLNTEAFF,TGTGCCAGTAAAATTACACAGGGTTTGAACACTGAAGCTTTCTTT
TRBD1,TRBV6-4,TRBJ1-1,NA,CASRRTGVNTEAFF,TGTGCCAGCAGGAGGACAGGGGTCAACACTGAAGCTTTCTTT
NA,TRBV9,TRBJ2-3,NA,CASSVRGSGSGDTQYF,TGTGCCAGCAGCGTGAGGGGCTCAGGTTCCGGGGATACGCAGTATTTT
NA,TRBV13,TRBJ2-5,NA,CASSLGNPQETQYF,TGTGCCAGCAGCTTAGGGAACCCACAAGAGACCCAGTACTTC
NA,TRBV7-3,TRBJ2-5,once,CASSQRAGLETQYF,TGTGCCAGCAGCCAAAGGGCCGGATTAGAGACCCAGTACTTC
NA,TRBV19,TRBJ2-5,NA,CASSMRSETQYF,TGTGCCAGTAGTATGCGCTCGGAGACCCAGTACTTC
NA,TRBV11-1,TRBJ2-2,NA,CASSLVPRGAGELFF,TGTGCCAGCAGCTTAGTCCCCAGGGGGGCCGGGGAGCTGTTTTTT
NA,TRBV27,TRBJ2-1,NA,CASRPDSYNEQFF,TGTGCCAGCAGACCGGACAGCTACAATGAGCAGTTCTTC
TRBD1,TRBV6-1,TRBJ2-7,NA,CASSERRQGANEQYF,TGTGCCAGCAGTGAAAGGCGGCAGGGGGCGAACGAGCAGTACTTC
NA,TRBV4-3,TRBJ2-6,NA,CASSQDGGLVGGANVLTF,TGCGCCAGCAGCCAAGACGGGGGTTTAGTGGGAGGGGCCAACGTCCTGACTTTC
TRBD2,TRBV2,TRBJ2-5,NA,CASSVAGEETQYF,TGTGCCAGCAGCGTAGCGGGAGAAGAGACCCAGTACTTC
NA,TRBV10-3,TRBJ2-1,NA,CAISSKSGNSYNEQFF,TGTGCCATCAGCAGTAAAAGCGGCAACTCCTACAATGAGCAGTTCTTC
NA,TRBV5-6,TRBJ1-4,NA,CASSLRGTNEKLFF,TGTGCCAGCTCTCTACGGGGCACTAATGAAAAACTGTTTTTT
TRBD1,TRBV9,TRBJ1-5,NA,CASSSGQGNQPQHF,TGTGCCAGCAGCTCGGGACAGGGGAACCAGCCCCAGCATTTT
NA,TRBV11-2,TRBJ2-7,NA,CASSWRDTYEQYF,TGTGCCAGCAGCTGGAGAGACACGTACGAGCAGTACTTC
NA,TRBV7-9,TRBJ1-4,NA,CASTEAGSAKLFF,TGTGCCAGCACTGAGGCGGGTAGTGCAAAACTGTTTTTT
TRBD2,TRBV19,TRBJ2-7,once,CASSPLAGGPYEQYF,TGTGCCAGTAGTCCACTAGCGGGAGGACCCTACGAGCAGTACTTC
NA,TRBV11-1,TRBJ2-2,NA,CASSSHRYTGELFF,TGTGCCAGCAGCTCGCACCGATACACCGGGGAGCTGTTTTTT
NA,TRBV10-1,TRBJ2-7,NA,CASSEGPYEQYF,TGCGCCAGCAGTGAAGGGCCCTACGAGCAGTACTTC
TRBD1,TRBV14,TRBJ2-7,NA,CASSPGQGLHEQYF,TGTGCCAGCAGCCCGGGACAGGGGCTTCACGAGCAGTACTTC
NA,TRBV2,TRBJ2-1,NA,CASGGRANEQFF,TGTGCCAGTGGAGGTAGGGCGAATGAGCAGTTCTTC